This T cell receptor (beta chain) was found in a study of blood T cell repertoires in COVID-19. Whole-study context: Samples came from the United States, Italy and Spain, spanning acute and convalescent COVID-19.

Between the trimmed V and J ends, which lost 8 bases and 8 bases, there was a span of 8 bases. The CDR3 totals 10 residues. Looked up from germline, CDR1 is LNHDA and CDR2 is SQIVND (reference sequence). Profiling relied on immunoSEQ multiplex PCR, and the TCRdb table lists in-frame clones only, not all of them. The sample yields about 400,000 clones, about 86% seen once. In terms of age and location, participants ranged from about 18 to 95 years and lived in about two dozen US areas. Symptom resolution, clearance, or two negative PCRs marked donors in Cohort 3 as recovered. Sequenced material: PBMCs or T cells enriched from blood (not recorded which). This receptor was obtained from a woman aged 45 to 65 who had recovered from COVID-19. The V and J genes are TRBV19 and TRBJ2-3, with D possibly matching TRBD2 (5 bases). CDR3 sequence reads: CASGRGTQYF. In nucleotides, the CDR3 is TGTGCCAGTGGACGGGGTACGCAGTATTTT. The whole variable domain, filled in from reference TRBV19 and TRBJ2-3, reads DGGITQSPKYLFRKEGQNVTLSCEQNLNHDAMYWYRQDPGQGLRLIYYSQIVNDFQKGDIAEGYSVSREKKESFPLTVTSAQKNPTAFYLCASGRGTQYFGPGTRLTVL.